One TCR beta chain is described in this entry. Its antigen remains unidentified. This record belongs to a study of type 1 regulatory T cells. The trim removed 4 bases at V and 4 bases at J, leaving 5 bases unmatched. The CDR3 covers 15 residues. Germline CDR1 is SQVTM and CDR2 is ANQGSEA. Each CDR3 protein gets one entry after TCRdb re-called the reads with MiXCR. Among approximately 23,000 distinct CDR3 sequences listed, 72% were seen once. J is TRBJ2-1 and V is TRBV29-1; 12 nucleotides align to TRBD2. The sample was cultured T cells, either the whole culture or a sorted T cell fraction (not recorded which). The subset was: Tr1-enriched cell product generated in vitro against host alloantigens. The TCR comes from a human donor in good health. CDR3 bases: TGCAGCGTTGCCTCTAGCGGGGGGGATTACAATGAGCAGTTCTTC. Its translation is CSVASSGGDYNEQFF.